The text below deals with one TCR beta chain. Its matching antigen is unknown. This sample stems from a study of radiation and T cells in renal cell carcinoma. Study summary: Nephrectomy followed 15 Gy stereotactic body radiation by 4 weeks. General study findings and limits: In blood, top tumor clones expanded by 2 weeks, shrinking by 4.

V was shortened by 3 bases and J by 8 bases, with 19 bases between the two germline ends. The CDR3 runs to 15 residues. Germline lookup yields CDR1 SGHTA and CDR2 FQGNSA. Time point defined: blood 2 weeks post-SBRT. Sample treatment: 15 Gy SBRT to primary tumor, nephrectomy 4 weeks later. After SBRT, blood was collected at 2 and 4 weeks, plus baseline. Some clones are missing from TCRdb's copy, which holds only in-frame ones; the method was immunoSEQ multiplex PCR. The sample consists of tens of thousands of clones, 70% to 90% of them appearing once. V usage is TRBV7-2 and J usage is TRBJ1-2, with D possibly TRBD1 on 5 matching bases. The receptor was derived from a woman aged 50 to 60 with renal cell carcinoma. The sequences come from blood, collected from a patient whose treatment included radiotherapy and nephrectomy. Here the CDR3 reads CASSFPGVGTGGYTF. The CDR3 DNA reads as TGTGCCAGCAGCTTTCCCGGGGTGGGGACGGGAGGCTACACCTTC.